A single sample is the source of the 28 T cell receptor beta chains below, sequenced in a study of blood T cells in healthy people across ages. Through a sample-barcoded 5' primer and a J-beta primer mix, a second PCR was run for roughly 6 to 11 cycles. MiXCR was run by TCRdb on the 5' RACE reads, yielding one entry per CDR3 protein. The table has some 690,000 distinct CDR3 sequences, about a fifth seen once. The sequenced sample consisted of blood. The receptors derive from a man aged 65-85 years in good health.

This clonotype was detected only a few times. V and J are TRBV20-1 and TRBJ1-5, with D possibly being TRBD1 (5 bases). This CDR3 spans 12 amino acids. V was clipped by 3 bases and J by 9 bases, with 12 bases between them. Germline V gene sequence: CDR1 DFQATT, CDR2 SNEGSKA (reference sequence). The CDR3 coding sequence is TGCAGTGCTAGCGACAGCGCGGGGCCCCAGCATTTT. It yields the protein CSASDSAGPQHF.

This clonotype was detected many times. The gene calls are TRBV6-6 and TRBJ1-2; D ambiguous. Germline-derived CDR1 and CDR2 are MNHNY and SVGAGI (reference sequence). CDR3 length: 13 residues. V was cut by 2 bases and J by 8 bases, with 12 bases left in between. The CDR3 here is CASSYTKQMGYTF. The CDR3, as DNA: TGTGCCAGCAGTTACACAAAACAGATGGGCTACACCTTC.

The V and J genes are TRBV5-8 and TRBJ1-4; a possible D gene is TRBD1 (6 bases). The length of the CDR3 is 15 residues. With 1 base removed from V and 2 bases from J, the gap between germline ends came to 9 bases. The germline V gene has CDR1 SGHTS and CDR2 YDEGEE. CDR3 DNA: TGTGCCAGCAGCTTGCAGGGGCTCACTAATGAAAAACTGTTTTTT. Translated: CASSLQGLTNEKLFF.

This clonotype was detected only once. V and J are TRBV12-3 or TRBV12-4 and TRBJ2-7, with 8 bases identical to TRBD1. After removal of 3 bases from V and 9 bases from J, the junction contained 10 bases not matched to a gene. CDR3 length: 14 residues. The CDR3 DNA reads TGTGCCAGCAGTTTGGTGACAGGGGCCATGGTGCAGTACTTC. This sequence encodes CASSLVTGAMVQYF.

This clonotype was observed a single time. A clone one base away is much larger, so this may be a read error. The J gene is TRBJ1-2, the V gene TRBV10-2; 10 positions agree with TRBD1. Germline V gives CDR1 WSHSY, CDR2 SAAADI. J lost 4 bases, V lost 4 bases, and 9 bases had no gene match. The CDR3 covers 16 residues. Here the CDR3 reads CASSARGQGTPYGYTF. CDR3 sequence (DNA): TGCGCCAGCAGTGCACGGGGACAGGGGACCCCCTATGGCTACACCTTC.

This clonotype was recorded a few times. This chain connects TRBV7-2 to TRBJ2-7; tentatively, D is TRBD2 (5 bases). The CDR3 runs to 19 residues. CDR1 is SGHTA and CDR2 is FQGNSA in the germline V gene. Trimming removed 1 base from V and 4 bases from J, with 26 bases in between. The CDR3 nucleotides read TGTGCCAGCAGCTTAGTGGCCCCGTTACTGGCGGGTGCTATTTACGAGCAGTACTTC. Protein sequence: CASSLVAPLLAGAIYEQYF. Full variable domain (missing parts from reference TRBV7-2 and TRBJ2-7): GAGVSQSPSNKVTEKGKDVELRCDPISGHTALYWYRQSLGQGLEFLIYFQGNSAPDKSGLPSDRFSAERTGGSVSTLTIQRTQQEDSAVYLCASSLVAPLLAGAIYEQYFGPGTRLTVT.

This clonotype was detected many times. The rearrangement links TRBV7-2 to TRBJ1-5; TRBD1 aligns across 7 bases. With 3 bases clipped from V and 3 bases from J, the junction kept 5 bases outside the gene matches. The CDR3 has 15 amino acids. Looked up from germline, CDR1 is SGHTA and CDR2 is FQGNSA. Here the CDR3 DNA reads TGTGCCAGCAGCTTTAGGACAGGTCCCAATCAGCCCCAGCATTTT. Protein: CASSFRTGPNQPQHF.

This clonotype was detected a few times. J is TRBJ1-1 and V is TRBV20-1, with a weak D call TRBD1 (5 bases). Germline CDR1 DFQATT, CDR2 SNEGSKA (reference sequence). This CDR3 comprises 13 residues. In DNA, the CDR3 is TGCACCCCCTCACGGGGCGTGGGCACTGAAGCTTTCTTT. This codes for CTPSRGVGTEAFF.

This clonotype was detected a few times. V usage is TRBV25-1 and J usage is TRBJ1-2, with D hard to call. The germline CDR1 and CDR2 sequences are MGHDK and SYGVNS. V was trimmed by 9 bases and J by 5 bases, leaving 13 bases between them. The CDR3 is 12 residues long. CDR3 nucleotide sequence: TGTGCCAGTTCCCGAGGGAGTTATGGCTACACCTTC. Translating it yields CASSRGSYGYTF.

This chain joins TRBV7-2 and TRBJ1-2; the D is unclear. V lost 1 base, J lost 7 bases, and 10 bases lay in between. In germline, CDR1 is SGHTA, CDR2 FQGNSA. CDR3 length equals 13 residues. The CDR3 nucleotides are TGTGCCAGCAGCTTAGTAAGCGGGTTTGGCTACACCTTC. Its translation is CASSLVSGFGYTF.

There are a few counts of this clonotype. V and J are TRBV5-1 and TRBJ1-5; D not resolved. Germline CDR1 is SGHRS and CDR2 is YFSETQ. This CDR3 has 15 amino acids. The ends were cut back, 0 bases at V and 3 bases at J, with 10 bases in the middle. CDR3 nucleotides: TGCGCCAGCAGCTTGGTATCCGGGTACAATCAGCCCCAGCATTTT. It encodes CASSLVSGYNQPQHF.

This chain uses TRBV12-3 or TRBV12-4 with TRBJ2-5, with 11 nucleotides matching TRBD1. Germline trimming cut 7 bases from V and 5 bases from J; bases unmatched to any gene: 6. This CDR3 has 14 residues. The chain's CDR3 is CASTQDRGRETQYF. The CDR3 coding sequence is TGTGCCAGCACCCAGGACAGGGGGCGGGAGACCCAGTACTTC.

A few counts support this clonotype. This clone may be a read error of a much larger clone one base away. The V and J genes are TRBV4-1 and TRBJ2-4; D is perhaps TRBD2 (7 bases). The germline CDR1 and CDR2 sequences are MGHRA and YSYEKL. This CDR3 is built from 16 residues. CDR3 in DNA: TGCGCCAGCAGCCAAGAGTCTCGGGGGGCCAAAAACATTCAGCACTTC. Protein sequence: CASSQESRGAKNIQHF.

The genes are TRBV6-6 and TRBJ1-1, with D perhaps matching TRBD1 (6 bases). Germline CDR1 MNHNY, CDR2 SVGAGI (reference sequence). V gave up 0 bases and J gave up 8 bases, with 13 bases separating them. The length of the CDR3 is 14 residues. The CDR3 DNA reads TGTGCCAGCAGTTACTCTAACGGAGGGGGAGAAGCTTTCTTT. Its protein product is CASSYSNGGGEAFF.

The rearrangement links TRBV28 to TRBJ1-1, with 7 nucleotides matching TRBD1. Germline CDR1 is MDHEN and CDR2 is SYDVKM. The V gene end was trimmed by 5 bases and the J gene end by 2 bases; junction bases not matched to a gene: 8. The CDR3 length is 15 residues. The CDR3 DNA is TGTGCCAGCAGTATCTCCGGGACAGATAACACTGAAGCTTTCTTT. Its protein is CASSISGTDNTEAFF.

In its sample, this clonotype was seen a few times. DNA for the CDR3: TGCGCCAGCAGCTTGAGACAGGGGATAGATACGCAGTATTTT. It encodes CASSLRQGIDTQYF. This chain uses TRBV5-1 with TRBJ2-3, with 8 nucleotides matching TRBD1. CDR1 and CDR2 from the germline V gene are SGHRS and YFSETQ. Trimming cost V 1 base and J 5 bases; bases outside gene matches: 3. The CDR3 is 14 residues long.

This rearrangement joins TRBV12-3 or TRBV12-4 to TRBJ1-4; D ambiguous. V lost 5 bases to trimming and J lost 7 bases, with 23 bases between them. The CDR3 totals 17 residues. CDR3 protein: CASSTRGVGREGEKLFF. The CDR3 DNA is TGTGCCAGCAGTACCCGTGGGGTTGGAAGGGAGGGTGAAAAACTGTTTTTT.

This clonotype was counted a few times. The chain couples TRBV7-2 to TRBJ2-4, with 8 bases identical to TRBD2. V lost 4 bases and J lost 1; bases outside the gene matches: 6. The CDR3 runs 16 residues. CDR1 is SGHTA and CDR2 is FQGNSA in the germline V gene. CDR3 loop: CASSSTGGMAKNIQYF. The CDR3 bases are TGTGCCAGCAGCTCCACGGGGGGGATGGCCAAAAACATTCAGTACTTC. Supplemented by reference TRBV7-2 and TRBJ2-4, the full variable domain reads GAGVSQSPSNKVTEKGKDVELRCDPISGHTALYWYRQSLGQGLEFLIYFQGNSAPDKSGLPSDRFSAERTGGSVSTLTIQRTQQEDSAVYLCASSSTGGMAKNIQYFGAGTRLSVL.

This clonotype has a count of ten or more. The V and J genes are TRBV5-1 and TRBJ2-5; D gene ambiguous. The CDR3 loop spans 12 amino acids. Germline values: CDR1 SGHRS, CDR2 YFSETQ. Trimming left V 2 bases short and J 2 bases short, with 4 bases between. In nucleotides, the CDR3 is TGCGCCAGCAGCTTTCAGCAAGAGACCCAGTACTTC. Translation gives CASSFQQETQYF.

The genes are TRBV20-1 and TRBJ2-3; 10 bases are a match to TRBD2. The V and J ends lost 0 bases and 2 bases, in that order; junction bases with no gene match: 5. This CDR3 is built from 16 residues. Germline loops: CDR1 DFQATT, CDR2 SNEGSKA (reference sequence). The CDR3 nucleotides are TGCAGTGCTAGAGACGGTAGCGGGAGGCACACAGATACGCAGTATTTT. Amino acids: CSARDGSGRHTDTQYF.

This clonotype was seen a few times. The rearrangement links TRBV12-3 or TRBV12-4 to TRBJ2-7; 12 nucleotides align to TRBD1. The CDR3 consists of 17 residues. The V segment lost 0 bases and the J segment 0 bases; nucleotides outside the gene matches: 3. The CDR3 sequence: CASSLARDRGPSYEQYF. The DNA for the CDR3 is TGTGCCAGCAGTTTAGCGAGGGACAGGGGGCCCTCCTACGAGCAGTACTTC.

This clonotype was counted only a few times. The J gene is TRBJ1-1, the V gene TRBV18; D is uncertain. This CDR3 is 13 amino acids long. Germline CDR1 is KGHSH and CDR2 is LQKENI. The V end was cut by 7 bases, the J end by 1 base, with 10 bases between. The CDR3 sequence: CASLSGENTEAFF. CDR3 sequence (DNA): TGTGCCAGCTTATCCGGGGAGAACACTGAAGCTTTCTTT.

This clonotype turned up a few times. The CDR3 bases are TGTGCCAGCAGTGAAGTCCGGCTAGCTCTCAGAGAGAACACCGGGGAGCTGTTTTTT. It encodes CASSEVRLALRENTGELFF. J is TRBJ2-2 and V is TRBV6-1, with a possible D match to TRBD2 (5 bases). Per germline, CDR1 MNHNS and CDR2 SASEGT. The CDR3 contains 19 residues. The germline V and J ends were trimmed by 1 base and 1 base, with 19 bases remaining between them.

The chain is built from TRBV6-5 and TRBJ2-3; no clear D gene. Looked up from germline, CDR1 is MNHEY and CDR2 is SVGAGI. The CDR3 loop spans 16 amino acids. V was shortened by 2 bases and J by 4 bases, with 16 bases between the two germline ends. The CDR3 here is CASSYEATAWADTQYF. For the CDR3, the DNA is TGTGCCAGCAGTTACGAAGCAACGGCGTGGGCAGATACGCAGTATTTT.

The rearrangement uses TRBV6-1 and TRBJ2-7; no firm D call. Germline CDR1 is MNHNS and CDR2 is SASEGT. Trimming took off 5 bases at V and 4 bases at J, with 15 bases between the two ends. The CDR3 consists of 14 residues. CDR3 bases: TGTGCCAGCAGTCGGCCGGCCCCCCCTTACGAGCAGTACTTC. Translation: CASSRPAPPYEQYF.

This clonotype came up a few times. The chain employs TRBV7-9 and TRBJ1-2; no reliable D call. There are 13 residues in the CDR3. With 1 base removed from V and 4 bases from J, the gap between germline ends came to 7 bases. Per the germline V gene, CDR1 is SEHNR and CDR2 is FQNEAQ (reference sequence). Here the CDR3 DNA reads TGTGCCAGCAGCTTAGACGTAGGCTATGGCTACACCTTC. Encoded protein: CASSLDVGYGYTF.

The genes are TRBV20-1 and TRBJ2-1; possible D gene TRBD2, 6 bases. This CDR3 has 19 amino acids. V lost 4 bases and J 4 bases, leaving 29 bases between the germline ends. Germline V CDR1 and CDR2: DFQATT, SNEGSKA (reference sequence). In DNA form, the CDR3 reads TGCAGTGCTACTTCAAGCAATATTGGCGGGAATTTGATTTACAATGAGCAGTTCTTC. This gives the protein CSATSSNIGGNLIYNEQFF.

This clonotype was observed a handful of times. V and J are TRBV7-9 and TRBJ2-1, with D possibly TRBD2 on 6 matching bases. This CDR3 spans 17 amino acids. The V end was cut by 3 bases, the J end by 8 bases, with 23 bases between. CDR1 and CDR2 (germline): SEHNR, FQNEAQ (reference sequence). The CDR3 region has the DNA TGTGCCAGCAGCTTGGGCTCCCTAGCGCGGGAAAAGGATGAGCAGTTCTTC. Its translation: CASSLGSLAREKDEQFF.